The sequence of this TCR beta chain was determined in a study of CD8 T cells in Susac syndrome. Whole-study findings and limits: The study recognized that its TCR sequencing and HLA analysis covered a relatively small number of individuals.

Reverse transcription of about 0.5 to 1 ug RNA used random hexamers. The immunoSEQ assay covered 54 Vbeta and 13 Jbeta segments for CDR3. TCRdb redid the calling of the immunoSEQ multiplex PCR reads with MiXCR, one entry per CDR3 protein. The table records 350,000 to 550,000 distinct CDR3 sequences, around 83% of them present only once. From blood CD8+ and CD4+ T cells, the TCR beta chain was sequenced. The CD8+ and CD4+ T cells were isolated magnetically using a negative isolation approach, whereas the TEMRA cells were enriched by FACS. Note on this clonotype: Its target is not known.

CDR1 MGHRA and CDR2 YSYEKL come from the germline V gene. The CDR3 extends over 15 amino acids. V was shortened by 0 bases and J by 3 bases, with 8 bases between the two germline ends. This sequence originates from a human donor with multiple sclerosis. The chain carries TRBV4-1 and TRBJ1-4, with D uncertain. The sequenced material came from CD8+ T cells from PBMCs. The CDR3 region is CASSQEPGSNEKLFF. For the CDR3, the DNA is TGCGCCAGCAGCCAAGAACCGGGGTCTAATGAAAAACTGTTTTTT.